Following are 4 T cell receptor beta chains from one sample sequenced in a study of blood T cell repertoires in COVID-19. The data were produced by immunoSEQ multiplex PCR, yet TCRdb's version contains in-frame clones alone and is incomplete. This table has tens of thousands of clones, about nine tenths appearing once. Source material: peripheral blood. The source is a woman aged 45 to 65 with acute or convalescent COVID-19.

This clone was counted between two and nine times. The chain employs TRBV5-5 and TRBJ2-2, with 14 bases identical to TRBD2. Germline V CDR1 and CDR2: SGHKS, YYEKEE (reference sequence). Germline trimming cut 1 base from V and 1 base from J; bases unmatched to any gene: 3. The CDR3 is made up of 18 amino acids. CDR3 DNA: TGTGCCAGCAGCTTGTTAGGGACTAGCGGGGGGAACACCGGGGAGCTGTTTTTT. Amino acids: CASSLLGTSGGNTGELFF.

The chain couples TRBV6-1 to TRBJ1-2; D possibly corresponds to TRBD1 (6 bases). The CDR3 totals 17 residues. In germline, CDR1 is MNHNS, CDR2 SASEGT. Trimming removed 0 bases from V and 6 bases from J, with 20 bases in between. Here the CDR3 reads CASSEALKVNRVDGYTF. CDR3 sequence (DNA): TGTGCCAGCAGTGAAGCCCTTAAGGTGAACAGGGTGGATGGCTACACCTTC.

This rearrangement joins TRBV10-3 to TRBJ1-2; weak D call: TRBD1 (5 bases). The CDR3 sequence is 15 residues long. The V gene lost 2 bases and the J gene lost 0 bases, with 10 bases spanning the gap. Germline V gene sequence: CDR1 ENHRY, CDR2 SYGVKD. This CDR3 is CAISETLTANYGYTF. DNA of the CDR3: TGTGCCATCAGTGAGACCCTGACAGCTAACTATGGCTACACCTTC.

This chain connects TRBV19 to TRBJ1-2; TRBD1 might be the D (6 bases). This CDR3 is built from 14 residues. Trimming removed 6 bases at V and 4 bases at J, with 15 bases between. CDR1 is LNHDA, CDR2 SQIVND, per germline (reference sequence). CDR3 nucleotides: TGTGCCAGTAGCCAGGGGACGGAATCCTATGGCTACACCTTC. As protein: CASSQGTESYGYTF.